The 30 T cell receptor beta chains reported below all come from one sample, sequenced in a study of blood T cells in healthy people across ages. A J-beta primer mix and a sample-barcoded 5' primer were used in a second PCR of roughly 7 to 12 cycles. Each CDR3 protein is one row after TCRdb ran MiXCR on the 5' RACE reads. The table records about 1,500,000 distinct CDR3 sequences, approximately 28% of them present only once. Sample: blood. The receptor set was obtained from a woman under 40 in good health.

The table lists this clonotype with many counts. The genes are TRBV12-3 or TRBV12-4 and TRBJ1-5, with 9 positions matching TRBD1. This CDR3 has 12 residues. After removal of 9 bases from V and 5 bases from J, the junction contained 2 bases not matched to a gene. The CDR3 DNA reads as TGTGCCAGTGGACAGGGGTATCAGCCCCAGCATTTT. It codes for CASGQGYQPQHF.

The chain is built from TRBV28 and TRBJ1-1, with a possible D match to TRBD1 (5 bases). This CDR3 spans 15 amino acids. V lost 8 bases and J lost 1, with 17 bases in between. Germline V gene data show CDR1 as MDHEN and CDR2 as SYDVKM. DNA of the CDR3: TGTGCCAGCCCATCGACACTAGGGGCGAACACTGAAGCTTTCTTT. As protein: CASPSTLGANTEAFF. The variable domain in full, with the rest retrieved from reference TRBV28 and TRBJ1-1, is DVKVTQSSRYLVKRTGEKVFLECVQDMDHENMFWYRQDPGLGLRLIYFSYDVKMKEKGDIPEGYSVSREKKERFSLILESASTNQTSMYLCASPSTLGANTEAFFGQGTRLTVV.

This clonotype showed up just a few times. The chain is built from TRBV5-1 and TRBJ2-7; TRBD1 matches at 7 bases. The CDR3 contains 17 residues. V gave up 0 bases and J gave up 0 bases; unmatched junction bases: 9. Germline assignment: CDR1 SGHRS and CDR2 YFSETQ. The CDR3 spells CASSLGLTGDRSYEQYF. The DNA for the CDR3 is TGCGCCAGCAGCTTGGGGCTTACAGGGGACCGCTCCTACGAGCAGTACTTC.

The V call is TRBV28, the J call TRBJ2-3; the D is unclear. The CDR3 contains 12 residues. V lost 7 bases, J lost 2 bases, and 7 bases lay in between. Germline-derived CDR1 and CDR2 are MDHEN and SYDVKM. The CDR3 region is CASTWDTDTQYF. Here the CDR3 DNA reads TGTGCCAGCACCTGGGACACAGATACGCAGTATTTT.

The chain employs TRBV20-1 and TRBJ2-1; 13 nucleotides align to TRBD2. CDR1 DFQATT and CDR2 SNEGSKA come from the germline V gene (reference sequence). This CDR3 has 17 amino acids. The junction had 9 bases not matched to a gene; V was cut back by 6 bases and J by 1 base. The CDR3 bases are TGCAGTGCCCTTAGCCGGACTAGCGGGGGATCCTACAATGAGCAGTTCTTC. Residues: CSALSRTSGGSYNEQFF.

CDR3 nucleotide sequence: TGCGCCAGCAGCCAAGGCCCCAATACCCCCGGGGAGCTGTTTTTT. Translation gives CASSQGPNTPGELFF. The chain carries TRBV4-1 and TRBJ2-2; D is unresolved. V shed 1 base and J shed 6 bases, with 12 bases lying between them. This CDR3 contains 15 residues. Germline CDR1 and CDR2: MGHRA and YSYEKL.

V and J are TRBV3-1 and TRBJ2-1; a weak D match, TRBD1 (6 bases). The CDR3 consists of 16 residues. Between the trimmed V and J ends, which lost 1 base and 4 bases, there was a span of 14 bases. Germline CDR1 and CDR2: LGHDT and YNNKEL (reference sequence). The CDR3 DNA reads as TGTGCCAGCAGCCAAGTATCCGGGACAAAATACAATGAGCAGTTCTTC. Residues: CASSQVSGTKYNEQFF.

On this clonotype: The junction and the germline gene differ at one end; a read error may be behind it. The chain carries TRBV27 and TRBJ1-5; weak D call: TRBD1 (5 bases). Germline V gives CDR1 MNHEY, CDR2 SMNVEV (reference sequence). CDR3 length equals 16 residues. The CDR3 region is CASSLSPTGAHRPQHF. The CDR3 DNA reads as TGTGCCAGCAGCTTATCCCCAACAGGAGCTCATCGGCCCCAGCATTTT.

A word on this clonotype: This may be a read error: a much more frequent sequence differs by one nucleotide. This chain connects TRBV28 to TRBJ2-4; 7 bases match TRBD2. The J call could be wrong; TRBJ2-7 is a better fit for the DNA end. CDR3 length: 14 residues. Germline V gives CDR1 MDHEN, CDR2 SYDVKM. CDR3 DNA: TGTGCCAGCAGTTCGACTAGCCCATACTGCGAGCAGTACTTC. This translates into CASSSTSPYCEQYF.

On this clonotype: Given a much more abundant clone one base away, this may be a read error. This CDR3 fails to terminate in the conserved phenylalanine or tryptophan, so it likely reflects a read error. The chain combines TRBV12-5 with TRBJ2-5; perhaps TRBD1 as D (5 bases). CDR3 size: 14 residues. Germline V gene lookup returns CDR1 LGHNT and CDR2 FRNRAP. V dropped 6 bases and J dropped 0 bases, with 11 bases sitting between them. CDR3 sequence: CASGTQTDQETQYY. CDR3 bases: TGTGCTAGTGGCACCCAGACAGACCAAGAGACCCAGTACTAC.

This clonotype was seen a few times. This CDR3 reads CASSNPVGVGEQYF. CDR3 coding DNA: TGTGCCAGCAGTAATCCGGTGGGTGTAGGCGAGCAGTACTTC. The chain combines TRBV2 with TRBJ2-7; D unresolved. This CDR3 region has 14 residues. The ends were cut back, 5 bases at V and 6 bases at J, with 17 bases in the middle. Germline-derived CDR1 and CDR2 are SNHLY and FYNNEI.

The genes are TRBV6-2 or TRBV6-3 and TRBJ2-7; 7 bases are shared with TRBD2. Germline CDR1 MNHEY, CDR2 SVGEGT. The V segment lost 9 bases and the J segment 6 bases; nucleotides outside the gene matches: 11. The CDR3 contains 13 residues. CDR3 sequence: CARASRERGEQYF. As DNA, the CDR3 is TGTGCCAGAGCCTCGCGGGAGAGGGGCGAGCAGTACTTC.

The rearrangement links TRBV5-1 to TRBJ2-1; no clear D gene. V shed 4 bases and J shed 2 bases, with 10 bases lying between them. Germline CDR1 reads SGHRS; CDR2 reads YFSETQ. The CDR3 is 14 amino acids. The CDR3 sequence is CASSVGWTYNEQFF. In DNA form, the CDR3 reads TGCGCCAGCAGCGTGGGCTGGACCTACAATGAGCAGTTCTTC.

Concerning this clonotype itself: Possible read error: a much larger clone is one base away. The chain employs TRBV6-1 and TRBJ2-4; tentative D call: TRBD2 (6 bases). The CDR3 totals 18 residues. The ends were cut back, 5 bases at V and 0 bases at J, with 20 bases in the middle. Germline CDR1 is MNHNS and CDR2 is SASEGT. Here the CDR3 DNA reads TGTGCCAGCAGTCCCCAGGGTGGGGGGTCTAAAGCCAAAAACATTCAGTACTTC. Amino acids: CASSPQGGGSKAKNIQYF.

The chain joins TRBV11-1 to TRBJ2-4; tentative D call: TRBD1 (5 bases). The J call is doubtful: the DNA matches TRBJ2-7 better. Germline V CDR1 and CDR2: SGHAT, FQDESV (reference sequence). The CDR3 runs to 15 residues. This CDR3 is CASSLGQGAFGEQYF. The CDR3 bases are TGTGCCAGCAGCTTAGGTCAGGGCGCTTTCGGCGAGCAGTACTTC.

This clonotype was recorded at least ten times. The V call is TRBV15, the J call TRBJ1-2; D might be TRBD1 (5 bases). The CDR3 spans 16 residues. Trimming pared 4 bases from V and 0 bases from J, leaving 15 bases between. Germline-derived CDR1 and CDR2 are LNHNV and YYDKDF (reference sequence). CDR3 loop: CATSTTWLGPNYGYTF. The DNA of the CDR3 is TGTGCCACCAGCACAACTTGGCTGGGACCTAACTATGGCTACACCTTC.

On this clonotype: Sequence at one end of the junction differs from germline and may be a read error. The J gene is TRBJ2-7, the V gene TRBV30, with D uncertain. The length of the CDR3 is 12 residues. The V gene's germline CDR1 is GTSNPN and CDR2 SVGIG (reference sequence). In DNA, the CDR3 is TGTGCCTGGTCAGACGAGGCCTACGTGCAGTACTTC. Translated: CAWSDEAYVQYF.

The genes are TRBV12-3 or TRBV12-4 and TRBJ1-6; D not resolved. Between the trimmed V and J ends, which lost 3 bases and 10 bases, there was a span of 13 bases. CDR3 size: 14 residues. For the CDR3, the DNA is TGTGCCAGCAGTTTCGGGCAATCAAACTCACCCCTCCACTTT. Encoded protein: CASSFGQSNSPLHF.

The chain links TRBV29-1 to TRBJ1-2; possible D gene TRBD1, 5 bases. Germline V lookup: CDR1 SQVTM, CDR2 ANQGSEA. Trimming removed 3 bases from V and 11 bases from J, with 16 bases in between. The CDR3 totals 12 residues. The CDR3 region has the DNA TGCAGCGTTGATCAAGGGGATCTGAGTTACACCTTC. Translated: CSVDQGDLSYTF.

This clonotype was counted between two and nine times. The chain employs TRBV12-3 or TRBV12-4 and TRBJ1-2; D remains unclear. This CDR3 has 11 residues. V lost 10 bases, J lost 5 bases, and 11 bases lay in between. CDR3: CATRTAYGYTF. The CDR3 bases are TGTGCCACCAGGACGGCTTATGGCTACACCTTC.

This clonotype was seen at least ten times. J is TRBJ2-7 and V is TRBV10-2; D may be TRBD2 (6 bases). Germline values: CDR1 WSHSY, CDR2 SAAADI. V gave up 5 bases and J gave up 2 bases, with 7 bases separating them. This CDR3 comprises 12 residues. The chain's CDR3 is CASSTSPYEQYF. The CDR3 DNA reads TGCGCCAGCAGTACTAGCCCCTACGAGCAGTACTTC.

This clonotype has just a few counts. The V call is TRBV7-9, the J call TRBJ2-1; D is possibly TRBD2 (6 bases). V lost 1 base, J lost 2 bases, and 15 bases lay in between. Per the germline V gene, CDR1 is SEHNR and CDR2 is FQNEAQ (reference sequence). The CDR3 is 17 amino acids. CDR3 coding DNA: TGTGCCAGCAGCTTAGATGCCGGTGGAGGGACCTACAATGAGCAGTTCTTC. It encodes CASSLDAGGGTYNEQFF. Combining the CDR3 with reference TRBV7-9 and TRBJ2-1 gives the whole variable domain DTGVSQNPRHKITKRGQNVTFRCDPISEHNRLYWYRQTLGQGPEFLTYFQNEAQLEKSRLLSDRFSAERPKGSFSTLEIQRTEQGDSAMYLCASSLDAGGGTYNEQFFGPGTRLTVL.

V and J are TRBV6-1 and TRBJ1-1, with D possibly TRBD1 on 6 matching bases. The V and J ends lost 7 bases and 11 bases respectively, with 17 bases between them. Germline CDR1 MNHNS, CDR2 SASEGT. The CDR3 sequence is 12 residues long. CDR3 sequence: CASTAPDSRAFF. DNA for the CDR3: TGTGCCAGCACTGCTCCGGACAGCAGGGCTTTCTTT.

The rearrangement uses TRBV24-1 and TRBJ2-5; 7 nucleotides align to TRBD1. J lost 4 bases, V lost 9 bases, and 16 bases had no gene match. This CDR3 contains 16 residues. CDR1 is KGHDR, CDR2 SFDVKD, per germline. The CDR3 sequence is CATSKGRTGWGETQYF. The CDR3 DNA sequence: TGTGCCACCTCGAAAGGCCGGACAGGTTGGGGAGAGACCCAGTACTTC.

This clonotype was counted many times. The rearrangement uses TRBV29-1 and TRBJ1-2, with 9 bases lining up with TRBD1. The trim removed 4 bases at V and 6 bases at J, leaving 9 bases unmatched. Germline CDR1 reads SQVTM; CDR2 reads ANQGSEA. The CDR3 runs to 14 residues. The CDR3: CSVAAGTGGNGYTF. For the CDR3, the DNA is TGCAGCGTTGCAGCCGGTACAGGGGGCAATGGCTACACCTTC.

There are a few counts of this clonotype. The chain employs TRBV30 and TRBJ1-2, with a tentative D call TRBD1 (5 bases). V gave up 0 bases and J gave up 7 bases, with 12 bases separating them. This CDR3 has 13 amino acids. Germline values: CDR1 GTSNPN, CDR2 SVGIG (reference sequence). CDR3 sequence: CAWSVGRMSGYTF. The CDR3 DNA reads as TGTGCCTGGAGTGTGGGGCGGATGAGTGGCTACACCTTC.

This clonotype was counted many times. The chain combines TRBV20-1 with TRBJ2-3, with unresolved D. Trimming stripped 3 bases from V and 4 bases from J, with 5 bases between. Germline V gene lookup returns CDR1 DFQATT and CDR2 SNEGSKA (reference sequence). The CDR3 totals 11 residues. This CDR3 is CSASISDTQYF. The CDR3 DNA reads TGCAGTGCTAGTATCTCAGATACGCAGTATTTT.

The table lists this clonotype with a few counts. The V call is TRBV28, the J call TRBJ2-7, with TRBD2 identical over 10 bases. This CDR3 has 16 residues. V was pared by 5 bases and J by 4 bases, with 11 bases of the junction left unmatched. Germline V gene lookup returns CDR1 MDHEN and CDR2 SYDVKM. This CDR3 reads CASSPMGLAPAYEQYF. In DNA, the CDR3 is TGTGCCAGCAGTCCCATGGGACTAGCGCCAGCGTACGAGCAGTACTTC.

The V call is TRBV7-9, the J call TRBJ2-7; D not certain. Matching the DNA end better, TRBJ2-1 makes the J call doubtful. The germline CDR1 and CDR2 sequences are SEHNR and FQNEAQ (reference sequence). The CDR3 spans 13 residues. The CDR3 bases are TGTGCCAGCAGCTTAGCAAGGTTCGATGAGCAGTTCTTC. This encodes CASSLARFDEQFF.

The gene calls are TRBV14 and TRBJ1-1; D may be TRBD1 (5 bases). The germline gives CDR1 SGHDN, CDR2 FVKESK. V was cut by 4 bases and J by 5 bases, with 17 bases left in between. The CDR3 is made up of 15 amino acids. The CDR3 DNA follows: TGTGCCAGCAGCCCGGACTCGCAGGGTCTAACTGAAGCTTTCTTT. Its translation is CASSPDSQGLTEAFF.